These T cell receptor beta chains were read from a single sample in a study of blood T cell repertoires in COVID-19. Clones were sequenced by immunoSEQ multiplex PCR, and TCRdb holds only the in-frame ones, with some missing. Of 100,000 or so clones listed, around 84% are singletons. The sample was peripheral blood. Source of these receptors: a woman in her seventies with active or convalescent COVID-19. Each CDR3 is given with its conserved first and last residue. The order of the fields is J gene, V gene, CDR3 protein.

J gene: TRBJ1-5
V gene: TRBV30
CDR3 protein: CAWARESWGNQPQHF

J gene: TRBJ1-1
V gene: TRBV30
CDR3 protein: CAWSVSGTVNTEAFF

J gene: TRBJ1-1
V gene: TRBV7-2
CDR3 protein: CASSWGGDTEAFF

J gene: TRBJ2-7
V gene: TRBV12-5
CDR3 protein: CASGLPTGGAYEQYF

J gene: TRBJ2-3
V gene: TRBV7-2
CDR3 protein: CASSFHTDTQYF

J gene: TRBJ1-2
V gene: TRBV30
CDR3 protein: CAWSGGNYGYTF

J gene: TRBJ1-2
V gene: TRBV28
CDR3 protein: CASSKGTGIYGYTF

J gene: TRBJ1-5
V gene: TRBV18
CDR3 protein: CASSQLGGDNQPQHF

J gene: TRBJ1-2
V gene: TRBV18
CDR3 protein: CASSPQNPGTGMDYGYTF

J gene: TRBJ2-5
V gene: TRBV28
CDR3 protein: CASKAGLRETQYF

J gene: TRBJ1-2
V gene: TRBV19
CDR3 protein: CASRFTGGYGYTF

J gene: TRBJ1-2
V gene: TRBV12-3/TRBV12-4
CDR3 protein: CATWGGAYGYTF

J gene: TRBJ1-2
V gene: TRBV19
CDR3 protein: CASTTRGGNYGYTF

J gene: TRBJ2-7
V gene: TRBV28
CDR3 protein: CASSLPGQLTYEQYF

J gene: TRBJ2-1
V gene: TRBV7-8
CDR3 protein: CASSFQYNEQFF

J gene: TRBJ1-4
V gene: TRBV18
CDR3 protein: CASSPEVYDEKLFF

J gene: TRBJ1-2
V gene: TRBV5-6
CDR3 protein: CASSPLTGIYGYTF

J gene: TRBJ1-1
V gene: TRBV18
CDR3 protein: CASSPLSVDRNTEAFF

J gene: TRBJ1-2
V gene: TRBV2
CDR3 protein: CASSTTRYDGYTF

J gene: TRBJ2-1
V gene: TRBV5-1
CDR3 protein: CASSLASGTYNEQFF

J gene: TRBJ2-4
V gene: TRBV5-6
CDR3 protein: CASSLGQGKNIQYF

J gene: TRBJ2-3
V gene: TRBV7-2
CDR3 protein: CASSPRLLAGVVDTQYF

J gene: TRBJ1-4
V gene: TRBV6-5
CDR3 protein: CASSKSSRANEKLFF

J gene: TRBJ2-2
V gene: TRBV5-6
CDR3 protein: CASSLVGRGTGELFF

J gene: TRBJ1-1
V gene: TRBV10-3
CDR3 protein: CAIREQGESEAFF

J gene: TRBJ1-2
V gene: TRBV6-2/TRBV6-3
CDR3 protein: CASSYTAGTGILRSYTF

J gene: TRBJ2-1
V gene: TRBV5-1
CDR3 protein: CASSLSSSGRVEQFF

J gene: TRBJ1-1
V gene: TRBV30
CDR3 protein: CAQLIRQGASEAFF